The source of this TCR beta chain is a study of T cell repertoires in cytomegalovirus infection. Background on the study: TCR beta signatures that were public indicated CMV infection and matching HLA type.

Turning to this clonotype: What it recognizes is unknown.

TCRdb re-analysed the reads in MiXCR, keeping a single row per CDR3 protein. In the table there are roughly 100,000 distinct CDR3 sequences, 16% of which are singletons. Germline values: CDR1 SQVTM, CDR2 ANQGSEA. CDR3 length: 13 residues. V shed 4 bases and J shed 0 bases, with 9 bases lying between them. Notes on the study in general: Dominating the ex vivo response were TCR beta clonotypes that were CMV-specific and HLA-C-restricted. Using cumulative public TCR beta family frequency, the authors identified those who carried CMV together with the relevant HLA.

The V gene is TRBV29-1, the J gene TRBJ1-2, with unresolved D. The specimen sequenced was PBMCs. This clonotype was obtained from a human donor in good health (CMV status not recorded). Some clones in this sample may be carry-over from other donors' samples. CDR3 sequence reads: CSVADGANYGYTF. CDR3 DNA: TGCAGCGTTGCGGACGGAGCTAACTATGGCTACACCTTC.